The entry below describes one T cell receptor (beta chain). This clonotype was seen ten or more times. Its antigen is currently not known. No qualities accompany the bases; no much larger clone lies one base away. In the ophthalmopathy patients, disease was moderately to severely active, with a Clinical Activity Score of 3 or more, a NOSPECS grade of 4 or more, and a duration of less than 3 months. Any patient with an uncontrolled infection, another autoimmune disease, pregnancy or lactation was excluded. Diagnoses were established on the basis of clinical symptoms, serum thyroxine and TRAb, thyroid ultrasound, and orbital computed tomography. PBMCs were separated from over 9 ml of fresh peripheral blood using Ficoll-Paque density gradient centrifugation. Trizol reagent was used to extract total RNA, and RNA quality was then checked on an Agilent 2100 Bioanalyzer. The data were taken from a study of T cells in Graves' hyperthyroidism and ophthalmopathy (dated by TCRdb to about 2019). Looking at the study overall: Peripheral blood was sampled at the time of initial diagnosis, prior to any treatment. To identify TCR V-J signatures that set the groups apart, the researchers used a discovery cohort of about a hundred patients, made up of 43 with Graves' ophthalmopathy and some 60 with stable Graves' hyperthyroidism. Whether ophthalmopathy could be predicted prospectively was tested in an independent validation cohort made up of roughly 19 hyperthyroidism patients plus 17 patients who later progressed to ophthalmopathy. The 95 to 100 discovery patients were randomly split 7:3 into training and test sets. In addition, the study compared T-cell repertoires in thyroid tissue and in blood from five or six Graves' hyperthyroidism patients. After sampling, hyperthyroidism patients received methimazole starting at 30 mg daily, and ophthalmopathy patients received high-dose intravenous methylprednisolone. According to the paper, TCR Vbeta CDR3 sequencing was carried out on approximately 140 peripheral blood samples, which came from 40 to 45 ophthalmopathy, around 75 hyperthyroidism and roughly 17 progressor patients. The investigation overall reported the following: No statistical method was used to fix the sample size in advance, and group allocation was not hidden from the investigators. A 13 V-J signature model separated ophthalmopathy from stable hyperthyroidism, with just over 85% sensitivity and roughly 82% specificity in cross-validation and 80%/75% in testing. Most expanded thyroid clonotypes (frequency above 0.001) were also found in blood, which suggests that blood repertoires may mirror thyroid immune responses. During validation, the model predicted progression to ophthalmopathy a median of about 6.3 months ahead of onset, with around 65% sensitivity and 72.22% specificity.

The TCR beta CDR3 regions were amplified from RNA transcripts. The first round of RT-PCR for the TCR CDR3 was performed with the HTBI primer set and the Qiagen OneStep RT-PCR kit. A second multiplex PCR round built the libraries, followed by size selection and purification. Libraries were sequenced paired-end with 100 bp reads on an Illumina HiSeq2000. In the paper's pipeline: SOAPnuke was used to process the raw data, removing reads that contained adapters or uncalled bases, had a mean Phred below 15, or lacked an exact match to the constant primer or identifier. High-quality paired reads were merged using COPE v1.2.5, and each unique nucleotide sequence was defined as a clonotype. MiTCR v1.1 was used to align the clonotypes against IMGT TRBV, TRBD and TRBJ reference segments. Analysis was restricted to V-J combinations with a frequency above 0.0001, which covered approximately 99% of repertoires. A TCS score was defined as the ratio of F50 (clonal expansion) to E x V (chaos), with BLOSUM62-based TCRdist applied between CDR3 peptides within each V-J. Welch's t-statistics and random forest reduced 514 V-J features to around 14, which were used in a naive Bayes classifier (R e1071). In-frame beta chains were kept once TCRdb had trimmed the public reads at Q25 with fastp and called clones with MiXCR. Rows with one shared CDR3 protein collapse into an entry with the most common genes and DNA. TCRdb, not the authors, supplied the V and J calls. The sample table lists a few hundred thousand distinct CDR3 sequences, 15% to 20% of them with a count of one. About 14% of the sample is taken by the ten largest.

V sheds 6 bases and J sheds 2 bases, leaving 13 bases between their ends. CDR1 and CDR2, per the germline V gene, are SNHLY and FYNNEI. The CDR3 runs 14 amino acids, cysteine and phenylalanine included. CDR3 DNA only is kept here, 42 bases in frame from base 1. The chain links TRBV2 with TRBJ1-2, with no confident D gene call. The sequenced material came from blood. The source is a woman aged 40 to 50 with Graves' ophthalmopathy. CDR3 protein: CASSRYPENYGYTF. At the DNA level, the sequence is TGTGCCAGCAGCCGGTATCCTGAGAACTATGGCTACACCTTC.